Listed below are T cell receptor beta chains from one sample, sequenced in a study of OX40 agonist ivuxolimab in advanced cancers. TCRdb's table, derived via immunoSEQ multiplex PCR, lists solely in-frame clones and lacks some. The sample includes fewer than 65,000 clones, about 80% of them seen just once. The material sequenced was CD4+ or CD8+ T cells sorted from blood, taken in a trial of the OX40 agonist ivuxolimab. The receptors originated from an adult with an advanced solid tumor such as melanoma, head and neck, liver or kidney cancer. The CDR3 runs from the conserved cysteine through the conserved F or W. A D gene is named only where the DNA matches it firmly. Not every row has a clone size; where given, it reads once, few, many or a size class.

>TRBV7-9|TRBJ1-6|-|-
TGTGCCAGCAGCCTGACAGTTAATTCACCCCTCCACTTT
CASSLTVNSPLHF
>TRBV7-7|TRBJ2-5|TRBD2|-
TGTGCCAGCAGCCCCGATCGAGGGACTACCGATCAAGAGACCCAGTACTTC
CASSPDRGTTDQETQYF
>TRBV27|TRBJ2-1|-|-
TGTGCCAGCAGTCCCCAGAACTCCTACAATGAGCAGTTCTTC
CASSPQNSYNEQFF
>TRBV5-1|TRBJ2-2|-|-
TGCGCCAGCAGCTTCGGGACACCCTTGACCAGGAACACCGGGGAGCTGTTTTTT
CASSFGTPLTRNTGELFF
>TRBV19|TRBJ1-4|-|-
TGTGCCAGTAGCGAGGACGGCGCCTTTAATGAAAAACTGTTTTTT
CASSEDGAFNEKLFF
>TRBV5-1|TRBJ2-3|TRBD2|-
TGCGCCAGCAGCATGAGCGGGAGTTCGGCAGATACGCAGTATTTT
CASSMSGSSADTQYF
>TRBV30|TRBJ1-5|-|-
TGTGCCTGGAGCGGGAAGGGGGGGCAGCCCCAGCATTTT
CAWSGKGGQPQHF
>TRBV7-9|TRBJ2-1|-|-
TGTGCCAGCAGCACCCGCATGGCGGAAGCCCTCAATGAGCAGTTCTTC
CASSTRMAEALNEQFF
>TRBV30|TRBJ1-5|-|-
TGTGCCTGGAGTAGGGGCCAGACCCAGCCCCAGCATTTT
CAWSRGQTQPQHF
>TRBV5-1|TRBJ2-6|-|-
TGCGCCAGCGTACTCGAATCACAAAGTCGGGCCAACGTCCTGACTTTC
CASVLESQSRANVLTF
>TRBV19|TRBJ2-2|TRBD2|-
TGTGCCAGTACCGGGACGGGGGGCACCGGGGAGCTGTTTTTT
CASTGTGGTGELFF
>TRBV7-8|TRBJ1-2|-|-
TGTGCCAGCAGCGGCAGTGGGGGCTATGGCTACACCTTC
CASSGSGGYGYTF
>TRBV2|TRBJ1-2|-|once
TGTGCCAGCAGTGAATTGGGGGGGGTCTATGGCTACACCTTC
CASSELGGVYGYTF
>TRBV6-6|TRBJ2-1|-|-
TGTGCCAGCAGAACAAAGGACCCCGGGGTCTACAATGAGCAGTTCTTC
CASRTKDPGVYNEQFF
>TRBV5-6|TRBJ2-2|TRBD2|-
TGTGCCAGCAGCCGGACTAGCGGTACCGGGGAGCTGTTTTTT
CASSRTSGTGELFF
>TRBV9|TRBJ1-6|TRBD1|-
TGTGCCAGCAGCGTAGGGGACAGGGTTTCACCCCTCCACTTT
CASSVGDRVSPLHF
>TRBV7-2|TRBJ1-1|-|-
TGTGCCAGCAGCTTAGTTGGACACCAGAACACTGAAGCTTTCTTT
CASSLVGHQNTEAFF
>TRBV4-2|TRBJ2-7|-|-
TGTGCCAGCAGCCAAGGTGATAGAGGCGAGCAGTACTTC
CASSQGDRGEQYF
>TRBV4-1|TRBJ1-4|TRBD1|-
TGCGCCAGCAGACGAGACAGGGAGGGAACTAATGAAAAACTGTTTTTT
CASRRDREGTNEKLFF
>TRBV19|TRBJ2-5|-|-
TGTGCCAGTAGAGCACTAGTCCAAGAGACCCAGTACTTC
CASRALVQETQYF
>TRBV6-5|TRBJ1-5|TRBD1|once
TGTGCCAGCAGCTCCGGGACAGGGGTCAATCAGCCCCAGCATTTT
CASSSGTGVNQPQHF
>TRBV5-8|TRBJ2-3|TRBD2|-
TGTGCCAGCAGCTCCGGGACTAGCGGGACCCGCACAGATACGCAGTATTTT
CASSSGTSGTRTDTQYF
>TRBV5-4|TRBJ2-7|-|-
TGTGCCAGCAGCCAAGGACCCACCGGGGGCGAGCAGTACTTC
CASSQGPTGGEQYF
>TRBV4-1|TRBJ2-1|TRBD2|-
TGCGCCAGCAGCCAAGTTTGGGAGCGGGAGGGTAATGAGCAGTTCTTC
CASSQVWEREGNEQFF
>TRBV2|TRBJ2-2|-|-
TGTGCCAGCAGCAGGGTCTCCGGGGAGCTGTTTTTT
CASSRVSGELFF
>TRBV5-1|TRBJ1-2|TRBD1|-
TGCGCCAGCAGCGCTACCCCGGGACAGGGGGCGAATGGCTACACCTTC
CASSATPGQGANGYTF
>TRBV7-6|TRBJ2-6|-|-
TGTGCCAGCAGCTCTCTAAGGCAGTCTGGGGCCAACGTCCTGACTTTC
CASSSLRQSGANVLTF
>TRBV4-3|TRBJ2-5|TRBD2|-
TGCGCCAGCAGCCAACAACCGACTAGCGGTGGCCAAGAGACCCAGTACTTC
CASSQQPTSGGQETQYF
>TRBV7-2|TRBJ2-1|-|-
TGTGCCAGCAGCCCCCAGGGAGGTCTTGGCAATGAGCAGTTCTTC
CASSPQGGLGNEQFF
>TRBV7-9|TRBJ1-4|-|-
TGTGCCAGCAGCCCGATTAGTTTGGGCAGAACTAATGAAAAACTGTTTTTT
CASSPISLGRTNEKLFF
>TRBV11-3|TRBJ2-7|TRBD2|-
TGTGCCAGCAGCTTAGGCGCGGGGGGCTACGAGCAGTACTTC
CASSLGAGGYEQYF
>TRBV6-1|TRBJ2-3|TRBD2|few
TGTGCCAGCAGACTCGGGGGGAGCACAGATACGCAGTATTTT
CASRLGGSTDTQYF
>TRBV30|TRBJ2-7|-|-
TGTGCCTGGAGTGTGGGGACCTACGAGCAGTACTTC
CAWSVGTYEQYF
>TRBV9|TRBJ1-4|-|-
TGTGCCAGCAGCGTAGCGGGGCAGGGCGAAAAACTGTTTTTT
CASSVAGQGEKLFF
>TRBV27|TRBJ2-1|-|once
TGTGCCAGCAACCCTAGCGATCGCTACAATGAGCAGTTCTTC
CASNPSDRYNEQFF
>TRBV27|TRBJ2-4|-|-
TGTGCCAGCAGTTCTGTACTCAGGGGGGAAATTCAGTACTTC
CASSSVLRGEIQYF
>TRBV14|TRBJ2-7|-|-
TGTGCCAGCAGCCATCTGGGTTACGAGCAGTACTTC
CASSHLGYEQYF
>TRBV5-1|TRBJ1-2|-|-
TGCGCCAGCAGCTTGACCTCCAGGGAGCATGGCTACACCTTC
CASSLTSREHGYTF
>TRBV28|TRBJ1-1|TRBD1|-
TGTGCCACCGAAAACAGGGGGACCGGGACTGAAGCTTTCTTT
CATENRGTGTEAFF
>TRBV11-2|TRBJ2-3|TRBD2|-
TGTGCCAGCAGCTTACTAGCGGGGGGGTGGAGCACAGATACGCAGTATTTT
CASSLLAGGWSTDTQYF
>TRBV13|TRBJ1-1|-|-
TGTGCCAGCAGCCTAGAAGCACGGATGAACACTGAAGCTTTCTTT
CASSLEARMNTEAFF
>TRBV5-5|TRBJ2-5|-|-
TGTGCCAGCAGCCGAGGTCACATCCGACCTTCCCAAGAGACCCAGTACTTC
CASSRGHIRPSQETQYF
>TRBV7-3|TRBJ2-7|-|-
TGTGCCAGCAGCTTAATGGGAGGCGAAGACGAGCAGTACTTC
CASSLMGGEDEQYF
>TRBV4-2|TRBJ2-3|TRBD2|-
TGTGCCAGCAGCCAAGAGGCCGGGGGGGGGTACACAGATACGCAGTATTTT
CASSQEAGGGYTDTQYF
>TRBV19|TRBJ2-3|TRBD2|-
TGTGCCAGTAAGGTAGCGGGAGGCTCAGATACGCAGTATTTT
CASKVAGGSDTQYF
>TRBV7-2|TRBJ1-1|-|-
TGTGCCAGCAGCCTCCATCAGGGAAACACTGAAGCTTTCTTT
CASSLHQGNTEAFF
>TRBV5-1|TRBJ1-6|-|-
TGCGCCAGCAGCTTGTCGACGGGGAATTCACCCCTCCACTTT
CASSLSTGNSPLHF
>TRBV28|TRBJ2-2|-|once
TGTGCCAGCAGTCCCCCAGAAGGCTCCGGGGAGCTGTTTTTT
CASSPPEGSGELFF
>TRBV7-2|TRBJ1-2|-|-
TGTGCCAGCAGCTTACGGTCAGGGGACTATGGCTACACCTTC
CASSLRSGDYGYTF
>TRBV9|TRBJ1-5|-|-
TGTGCCAGCAGCACCGGGGGGGCCCCAGGGAGCAATCAGCCCCAGCATTTT
CASSTGGAPGSNQPQHF
>TRBV14|TRBJ1-3|-|-
TGTGCCAGCAGCCAAGGGGGGCAGGTCTCTGGAAACACCATATATTTT
CASSQGGQVSGNTIYF
>TRBV14|TRBJ1-1|-|-
TGTGCCAGCAGCCAAGACGGGGGGAGGACTGAAGCTTTCTTT
CASSQDGGRTEAFF
>TRBV11-2|TRBJ1-4|-|once
TGTGCCAGCAGCTTGGCCGGGAGGCTGTTTTTT
CASSLAGRLFF
>TRBV18|TRBJ2-7|-|-
TGTGCCAGCTCATCCACCGGTCTAGCCTACGAGCAGTACTTC
CASSSTGLAYEQYF
>TRBV19|TRBJ2-4|-|-
TGTGCCAGTAGTGAGGCGGCGCGAAGCATTCAGTACTTC
CASSEAARSIQYF
>TRBV11-3|TRBJ2-3|TRBD2|-
TGTGCCAGCAGCTTAGCGGGGAGCGGGGGGGCGGAAACGCAGTATTTT
CASSLAGSGGAETQYF